This T cell receptor beta chain was identified during a study of cytomegalovirus exposure and HLA in healthy donors. The ends were cut back, 2 bases at V and 9 bases at J, with 11 bases in the middle. The CDR3 is 13 amino acids. Germline V gives CDR1 MNHNS, CDR2 SASEGT. This clone has more than one count but fewer than ten. Primers: 60 Vbeta forward and 13 Jbeta reverse. Repertoires were generated with immunoSEQ multiplex PCR, while TCRdb's copy carries only in-frame clones and drops some. The sample carries around 140,000 clones, roughly three quarters recorded once. The TCR originated in a woman younger than 35 in good health and CMV-seronegative. The rearrangement uses TRBV6-1 and TRBJ1-5; D possibly corresponds to TRBD1 (6 bases). Sequenced input: PBMCs. CDR3 protein: CASSETDSLPQHF. The CDR3 DNA reads TGTGCCAGCAGTGAAACGGACAGCCTGCCCCAGCATTTT.